This T cell receptor (beta chain) appears in the sequencing data of a study of cytomegalovirus exposure and HLA in healthy donors. Findings and caveats of the study: Some TCR beta chains (about 170 of them) were listed as cytomegalovirus-associated. For TCR beta chains, V- and J-gene trimming was later linked to a missense DCLRE1C variant. Reportedly, TCR beta sequences accurately predicted HLA-A and HLA-B alleles in most subjects.

The study sampled nominally healthy donors, though unrecorded immune exposures were likely. The PCR had 60 Vbeta and 13 Jbeta primers. Some clones are missing from TCRdb's copy, which holds only in-frame ones; the method was immunoSEQ multiplex PCR. The sample holds about 140,000 clones, 8.5% to 10% seen once. Concerning this clone itself: Its antigen is not identified.

Unmatched junction bases numbered 8, after V lost 5 bases and J lost 2 bases. This CDR3 spans 15 amino acids. Germline-derived CDR1 and CDR2 are SGHVT and SQSDAQ. Material for sequencing was PBMCs. This TCR derives from a man between 45 and 60 years old in good health and CMV-seronegative. The rearrangement links TRBV7-4 to TRBJ2-7; TRBD2 agrees at 8 bases. The CDR3 is CASSPGGERPYEQYF. The CDR3 region has the DNA TGTGCCAGCAGCCCGGGGGGGGAGCGGCCCTACGAGCAGTACTTC.